The 15 T cell receptor beta chains reported below all come from one sample, sequenced in a study of vaccination effects on CD4 cells after COVID-19. After expansion with viral peptide pools in the ViraFEST assay, antigen-specific CD4+ T cells were sequenced. It was after 10 days of culture that CD4+ T cells were isolated. Generated by immunoSEQ multiplex PCR, the TCRdb table keeps only in-frame clones and is missing some. Here the sample spans some 20,000 clones, 70% being singletons. Which antigens these TCRs recognize remains unknown. Sample: CD4+ T cells from PBMCs cultured with HCoV-229E spike peptides, taken before COVID-19 vaccination. The source of these receptors is a human donor who received a COVID-19 vaccine.

The chain couples TRBV5-8 to TRBJ2-5; 8 bases line up with TRBD1. The CDR3 contains 15 residues. The junction had 8 bases not matched to a gene; V was cut back by 4 bases and J by 3 bases. CDR1 SGHTS and CDR2 YDEGEE come from the germline V gene. The CDR3 sequence: CASSRGQDGEETQYF. Here the CDR3 DNA reads TGTGCCAGCAGCAGGGGACAGGACGGAGAAGAGACCCAGTACTTC.

V gene TRBV7-9 combines with J gene TRBJ2-7; no clear D. V lost 5 bases and J 1 base, leaving 6 bases between the germline ends. The germline V gene has CDR1 SEHNR and CDR2 FQNEAQ (reference sequence). The CDR3 has 12 amino acids. The CDR3 sequence is CASSPRSYEQYF. As DNA, the CDR3 is TGTGCCAGCAGCCCCCGGTCCTACGAGCAGTACTTC.

The chain couples TRBV5-6 to TRBJ2-7; 14 positions agree with TRBD2. From germline, CDR1 is SGHDT and CDR2 YYEEEE. The CDR3 is 16 residues long. V gave up 4 bases and J gave up 12 bases; unmatched junction bases: 15. CDR3 coding DNA: TGTGCCAGCAGCCCAAGACTAGCGGGAGGGCCAAGGTATCCGTACTTC. Translating gives CASSPRLAGGPRYPYF.

This clone has more than one count but fewer than ten. The V gene is TRBV30, the J gene TRBJ1-6, with D maybe TRBD1 (6 bases). The germline CDR1 and CDR2 sequences are GTSNPN and SVGIG (reference sequence). With 4 bases removed from V and 0 bases from J, the gap between germline ends came to 19 bases. The CDR3 covers 18 residues. This CDR3 is CAWTGGARSSSYNSPLHF. The CDR3 nucleotides are TGTGCCTGGACCGGGGGGGCCCGGTCTAGCTCCTATAATTCACCCCTCCACTTT.

V usage is TRBV18 and J usage is TRBJ1-2, with TRBD1 matching over 7 bases. Trimming took 5 bases from V and 9 from J; bases not matched to a gene: 9. This CDR3 has 13 amino acids. The germline V gene has CDR1 KGHSH and CDR2 LQKENI. The CDR3 region is CASSVDRAGRYTF. CDR3 coding DNA: TGTGCCAGCTCAGTCGACAGGGCTGGGCGCTACACCTTC.

This clone has just a few counts. The chain combines TRBV19 with TRBJ1-2; TRBD1 matches 7 bases. Germline trimming cut 6 bases from V and 4 bases from J; bases unmatched to any gene: 5. CDR3 size: 13 residues. Germline lookup yields CDR1 LNHDA and CDR2 SQIVND (reference sequence). In DNA form, the CDR3 reads TGTGCCAGTAGCTTACAGGGGAGCTATGGCTACACCTTC. The encoded protein is CASSLQGSYGYTF.

This clone showed up just once. This chain connects TRBV10-3 to TRBJ1-2; 9 nucleotides agree with TRBD1. CDR1 is ENHRY and CDR2 is SYGVKD in the germline V gene. CDR3 size: 17 residues. J lost 6 bases, V lost 0 bases, and 11 bases had no gene match. The CDR3 region has the DNA TGTGCCATCAGTGAGTCGATAATTGTGGGACAGGGTGATGGCTACACCTTC. This translates into CAISESIIVGQGDGYTF.

This clone was seen more than once but under ten times. The chain uses TRBV19 and TRBJ1-6; D is perhaps TRBD1 (5 bases). Per germline, CDR1 LNHDA and CDR2 SQIVND (reference sequence). The CDR3 has 17 amino acids. Trimming shortened V by 6 bases and J by 9 bases, and 24 bases separated the two germline ends. CDR3 loop: CASSAQGAALVPSPLHF. CDR3 coding DNA: TGTGCCAGTAGCGCCCAGGGAGCTGCCCTCGTCCCTTCACCCCTCCACTTT. Full variable domain (missing parts from reference TRBV19 and TRBJ1-6): DGGITQSPKYLFRKEGQNVTLSCEQNLNHDAMYWYRQDPGQGLRLIYYSQIVNDFQKGDIAEGYSVSREKKESFPLTVTSAQKNPTAFYLCASSAQGAALVPSPLHFGNGTRLTVT.

This clone has a single count. This chain links TRBV18 with TRBJ1-2, with D possibly matching TRBD1 (5 bases). V lost 1 base, J lost 2 bases, and 8 bases lay in between. Germline V gives CDR1 KGHSH, CDR2 LQKENI. The CDR3 covers 14 residues. The chain's CDR3 is CASSPQGRNYGYTF. The CDR3 bases are TGTGCCAGCTCACCACAGGGGAGGAACTATGGCTACACCTTC.

The V gene is TRBV19, the J gene TRBJ2-1; 8 positions match TRBD2. Germline V gene lookup returns CDR1 LNHDA and CDR2 SQIVND (reference sequence). This CDR3 contains 15 residues. Trimming took 5 bases from V and 10 from J; bases not matched to a gene: 13. The CDR3 DNA is TGTGCCAGTAGTGCATCCGGGGGGGTGGTTGGGGAGCAGTTCTTC. The encoded protein is CASSASGGVVGEQFF.

V and J are TRBV5-1 and TRBJ1-2; TRBD1 matches 9 bases. There are 15 residues in the CDR3. CDR1 SGHRS and CDR2 YFSETQ come from the germline V gene. J was trimmed by 7 bases and V by 2 bases; bases with no gene match: 9. For the CDR3, the DNA is TGCGCCAGCAGCTTCGACCCAGACAGGGGGGGTGGCTACACCTTC. Translating gives CASSFDPDRGGGYTF.

The rearrangement uses TRBV7-9 and TRBJ2-3; D is possibly TRBD1 (6 bases). In germline, CDR1 is SEHNR, CDR2 FQNEAQ (reference sequence). V was clipped by 5 bases and J by 5 bases, with 14 bases between them. The CDR3 extends over 14 amino acids. CDR3 amino acids: CASSPIKGVDTQYF. For the CDR3, the DNA is TGTGCCAGCAGCCCCATAAAGGGGGTAGATACGCAGTATTTT.

The chain carries TRBV4-2 and TRBJ2-5, with TRBD1 identical over 8 bases. V shed 4 bases, J shed 0 bases, and the junction held 10 bases outside the gene matches. The CDR3 sequence is 17 residues long. The germline CDR1 and CDR2 sequences are LGHNA and YNFKEQ. The CDR3 is CASSPYFPGQDQETQYF. Here the CDR3 DNA reads TGTGCCAGCAGCCCGTATTTTCCGGGACAGGACCAAGAGACCCAGTACTTC.

This clone was counted only a few times. Here the CDR3 reads CASSGRDRNLYYEQYF. The CDR3 region has the DNA TGTGCCAGCAGCGGGAGGGACAGGAATCTTTACTACGAGCAGTACTTC. V gene TRBV11-2 combines with J gene TRBJ2-7; tentatively, D is TRBD1 (8 bases). CDR1 and CDR2 from the germline V gene are SGHAT and FQNNGV. This CDR3 comprises 16 residues. The V and J ends lost 5 bases and 3 bases respectively, with 20 bases between them.

This sequence joins TRBV24-1 and TRBJ1-4; 10 bases are a match to TRBD1. The CDR3 has 15 amino acids. The V gene's germline CDR1 is KGHDR and CDR2 SFDVKD. V shed 4 bases, J shed 5 bases, and the junction held 3 bases outside the gene matches. CDR3 loop: CATSDSGQGNEKLFF. DNA of the CDR3: TGTGCCACCAGTGACTCGGGACAGGGGAATGAAAAACTGTTTTTT.